The 6 T cell receptor beta chains below come from one sample, sequenced in a study of blood T cell repertoires in COVID-19. Sequenced by immunoSEQ multiplex PCR; TCRdb stores in-frame clones only, minus some. The table lists 350,000 to 450,000 clones, 88% of them singletons. The sample taken for sequencing was PBMCs or T cells enriched from blood (not recorded which). Receptors were obtained from a woman between 18 and 29 years old who had been exposed to COVID-19.

The chain carries TRBV30 and TRBJ2-1, with D possibly TRBD1 on 6 matching bases. Trimming removed 2 bases at V and 7 bases at J, with 9 bases between. CDR3 length: 12 amino acids. CDR1 GTSNPN and CDR2 SVGIG come from the germline V gene (reference sequence). The CDR3 DNA reads TGTGCCTGGAGTCGACAGGCAAATGAGCAGTTCTTC. Translation gives CAWSRQANEQFF.

This rearrangement joins TRBV28 to TRBJ1-4; D is possibly TRBD1 (5 bases). From germline, CDR1 is MDHEN and CDR2 SYDVKM. With 3 bases removed from V and 10 bases from J, the gap between germline ends came to 12 bases. The CDR3 totals 13 residues. The CDR3 DNA follows: TGTGCCAGCAGTTTGGGCGGGGGGGGAAAACTGTTTTTT. Encoded protein: CASSLGGGGKLFF. Filled out from reference TRBV28 and TRBJ1-4, the complete variable domain reads DVKVTQSSRYLVKRTGEKVFLECVQDMDHENMFWYRQDPGLGLRLIYFSYDVKMKEKGDIPEGYSVSREKKERFSLILESASTNQTSMYLCASSLGGGGKLFFGSGTQLSVL.

In its sample, this clone was seen once. The J gene is TRBJ2-7, the V gene TRBV18; 7 bases line up with TRBD1. The CDR3 is made up of 14 amino acids. V dropped 3 bases and J dropped 5; count of bases not matched to a gene: 7. Germline V CDR1 and CDR2: KGHSH, LQKENI. CDR3 DNA sequence: TGTGCCAGCTCACCGACAGGGTGGCGCGACGAGCAGTACTTC. Residues: CASSPTGWRDEQYF.

The chain recombines TRBV18 with TRBJ2-7, with D perhaps matching TRBD1 (6 bases). Trimming shortened V by 3 bases and J by 5 bases, and 11 bases separated the two germline ends. The germline V gene has CDR1 KGHSH and CDR2 LQKENI. CDR3 length equals 13 residues. CDR3 sequence reads: CASSPARGDEQYF. In nucleotides, the CDR3 is TGTGCCAGCTCACCGGCCAGGGGAGACGAGCAGTACTTC.

As for this clone: Other DNA sequences from this sample encode an identical CDR3 as well. This chain connects TRBV5-1 to TRBJ2-7, with TRBD2 matching over 8 bases. The length of the CDR3 is 15 residues. The germline CDR1 and CDR2 sequences are SGHRS and YFSETQ. V lost 0 bases, J lost 0 bases, and 2 bases stayed unmatched. CDR3 sequence reads: CASSLVAGGSYEQYF. The CDR3 nucleotides are TGCGCCAGCAGCTTGGTCGCGGGAGGCTCCTACGAGCAGTACTTC.

The chain links TRBV7-9 to TRBJ2-2; D is possibly TRBD2 (6 bases). The V end lost 5 bases, the J end lost 4 bases, and 14 bases lay between the germline ends. The germline V gene encodes CDR1 SEHNR and CDR2 FQNEAQ (reference sequence). This CDR3 has 15 amino acids. CDR3 sequence: CASSDPGLLTGELFF. In DNA, the CDR3 is TGTGCCAGCAGCGACCCGGGACTCCTCACCGGGGAGCTGTTTTTT.